This TCR beta chain comes out of a study of blood T cell repertoires in COVID-19. Study summary: From the United States, Italy and Spain came samples of acute and convalescent COVID-19.

Germline V gene data show CDR1 as SGHRS and CDR2 as YFSETQ. The V and J ends lost 0 bases and 0 bases respectively, with 9 bases between them. CDR3 length equals 16 residues. Symptom resolution, clearance, or two negative PCRs marked donors in Cohort 3 as recovered. Authors' data handling: Estimates of nucleated cell counts were drawn from the amplification of reference gene primers. TCRdb's table, derived via immunoSEQ multiplex PCR, lists solely in-frame clones and lacks some. V and J calls and clone size come straight from that table; D and trimming were deduced from the DNA. Of fewer than 400,000 clones listed, more than 85% are singletons.

This chain uses TRBV5-1 with TRBJ1-4; D gene ambiguous. The sequencing input was PBMCs or T cells enriched from blood (not recorded which). The origin of this receptor is a woman in her 30s who had recovered from COVID-19. The CDR3, as DNA: TGCGCCAGCAGCTTGGGGACTGGTGCAACTAATGAAAAACTGTTTTTT. Translating it yields CASSLGTGATNEKLFF.